Presented here are 2 T cell receptor beta chains from one specimen sequenced in a study of blood T cell repertoires in COVID-19. Generated by immunoSEQ multiplex PCR, the TCRdb table keeps only in-frame clones and is missing some. Among 100,000 to 150,000 clones, around 83% were seen once, and the ten largest hold approximately 10%. Sequenced sample: peripheral blood. Source of these receptors: a man in his 60s with acute or convalescent COVID-19.

The chain uses TRBV6-5 and TRBJ2-1, with 8 nucleotides matching TRBD1. The CDR3 is made up of 15 amino acids. Germline V gene data show CDR1 as MNHEY and CDR2 as SVGAGI. The junction had 13 bases not matched to a gene; V was cut back by 6 bases and J by 9 bases. CDR3 sequence: CASSASGGDYGEQFF. The CDR3 DNA follows: TGTGCCAGCAGCGCTTCAGGGGGCGATTACGGTGAGCAGTTCTTC.

The chain is built from TRBV5-1 and TRBJ1-6; D unresolved. Trimming removed 1 base at V and 10 bases at J, with 15 bases between. CDR3 length: 15 amino acids. In germline, CDR1 is SGHRS, CDR2 YFSETQ. As DNA, the CDR3 is TGCGCCAGCAGCTTGTCAGTCACCGGGGAATCACCCCTCCACTTT. Protein sequence: CASSLSVTGESPLHF.